The clone carrying this TCR beta chain was counted many times. The antigen is unknown. This sample was taken from a study of response to subunit inactivated influenza vaccine. Whole-study results and caveats: Each seasonal influenza vaccination, the authors suggested, recruits few new T cells.

TCRdb re-analysed the RT-PCR reads in MiXCR, keeping a single row per CDR3 protein. This table holds hundreds of thousands of distinct CDR3 sequences, 14% found once. The CDR3 runs 15 residues. Between the trimmed V and J ends, which lost 0 bases and 3 bases, there was a span of 13 bases. Germline V CDR1 and CDR2: SGHDT, YYEEEE. Source: PBMCs from blood, taken roughly 2 weeks before vaccination. The J gene is TRBJ2-7, the V gene TRBV5-6; D unresolved. The TCR originated in a man in his forties or fifties who received an inactivated influenza vaccine. CDR3 DNA sequence: TGTGCCAGCAGCTTGGACGTGGGCATTAACTACGAGCAGTACTTC. Translated: CASSLDVGINYEQYF.